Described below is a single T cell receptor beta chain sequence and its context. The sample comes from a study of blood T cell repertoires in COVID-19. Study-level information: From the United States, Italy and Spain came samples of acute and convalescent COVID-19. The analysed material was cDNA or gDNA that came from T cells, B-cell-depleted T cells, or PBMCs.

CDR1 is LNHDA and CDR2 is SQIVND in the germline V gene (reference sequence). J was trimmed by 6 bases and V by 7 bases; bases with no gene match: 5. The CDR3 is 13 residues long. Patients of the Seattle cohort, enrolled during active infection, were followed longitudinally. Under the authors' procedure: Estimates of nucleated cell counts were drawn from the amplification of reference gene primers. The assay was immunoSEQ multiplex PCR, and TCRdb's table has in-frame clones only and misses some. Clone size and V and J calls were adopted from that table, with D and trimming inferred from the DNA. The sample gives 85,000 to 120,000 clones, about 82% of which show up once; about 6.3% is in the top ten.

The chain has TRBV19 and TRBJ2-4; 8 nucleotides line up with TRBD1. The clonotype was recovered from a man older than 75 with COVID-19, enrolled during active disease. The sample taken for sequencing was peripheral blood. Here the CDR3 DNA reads TGTGCCAGTACCCCGACAGGGGTAAACATTCAGTACTTC. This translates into CASTPTGVNIQYF. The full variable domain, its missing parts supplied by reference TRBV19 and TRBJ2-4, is DGGITQSPKYLFRKEGQNVTLSCEQNLNHDAMYWYRQDPGQGLRLIYYSQIVNDFQKGDIAEGYSVSREKKESFPLTVTSAQKNPTAFYLCASTPTGVNIQYFGAGTRLSVL.